The 28 T cell receptor beta chains in this list originate from one sample, sequenced in a study of OX40 agonist ivuxolimab in advanced cancers. The assay was immunoSEQ multiplex PCR, and TCRdb's table has in-frame clones only and misses some. The sample shows approximately 79,000 clones, around 86% of them seen only once. Sequencing was performed on CD4+ or CD8+ T cells sorted from blood, taken in a trial of the OX40 agonist ivuxolimab. These receptors were collected from an adult with an advanced solid tumor such as melanoma, head and neck, liver or kidney cancer.

Comment on this clone: This specimen includes other DNA sequences encoding the same CDR3. The chain employs TRBV7-6 and TRBJ2-5; D is ambiguous. With 1 base removed from V and 5 bases from J, the gap between germline ends came to 5 bases. CDR1 and CDR2 (germline): SGHVS, FNYEAQ. This CDR3 is 12 amino acids long. CDR3 in amino acids: CASSLVGETQYF. The CDR3 coding sequence is TGTGCCAGCAGCTTAGTGGGGGAGACCCAGTACTTC.

As DNA, the CDR3 is TGTGCCTGGAGTGGGACCGCTAGTGGGACAGATACGCAGTATTTT. The encoded protein is CAWSGTASGTDTQYF. V usage is TRBV30 and J usage is TRBJ2-3; no clear D. CDR1 and CDR2 (germline): GTSNPN, SVGIG (reference sequence). The CDR3 runs 15 residues. The V end lost 1 base, the J end lost 3 bases, and 14 bases lay between the germline ends.

The rearrangement joins TRBV7-9 to TRBJ2-7, with 8 bases fitting TRBD1. V was pared by 3 bases and J by 7 bases, with 2 bases of the junction left unmatched. Per germline, CDR1 SEHNR and CDR2 FQNEAQ (reference sequence). CDR3 length: 12 residues. The CDR3 is CASSLTGVEQYF. The CDR3 DNA follows: TGTGCCAGCAGCTTGACAGGGGTTGAGCAGTACTTC.

V gene TRBV7-3 combines with J gene TRBJ2-2; D is perhaps TRBD1 (5 bases). This CDR3 has 16 amino acids. Per the germline V gene, CDR1 is SGHTA and CDR2 is FQGTGA. Trimming cost V 0 bases and J 6 bases, with 14 bases left between them. The CDR3 region is CASSLTLAGKAGELFF. The CDR3 DNA follows: TGTGCCAGCAGCTTAACGCTGGCAGGGAAGGCCGGGGAGCTGTTTTTT.

As to this clone: Other DNA sequences in the sample encode the same CDR3. The rearrangement uses TRBV20-1 and TRBJ1-1; D unclear. The ends were cut back, 0 bases at V and 3 bases at J, with 2 bases in the middle. The CDR3 has 11 amino acids. Germline V gives CDR1 DFQATT, CDR2 SNEGSKA (reference sequence). In DNA form, the CDR3 reads TGCAGTGCTAGAGAGGACACTGAAGCTTTCTTT. Amino acids: CSAREDTEAFF.

The V call is TRBV6-5, the J call TRBJ1-4; possibly TRBD1 for D (6 bases). The V end lost 7 bases, the J end lost 7 bases, and 10 bases lay between the germline ends. Germline V gene sequence: CDR1 MNHEY, CDR2 SVGAGI. The CDR3 spans 12 residues. CDR3 protein: CASKQGGEKLFF. The CDR3 DNA reads as TGTGCCAGCAAACAGGGAGGTGAAAAACTGTTTTTT.

The chain recombines TRBV19 with TRBJ2-3; no clear D. The CDR3 totals 12 residues. The ends were cut back, 4 bases at V and 5 bases at J, with 7 bases in the middle. Germline values: CDR1 LNHDA, CDR2 SQIVND (reference sequence). The CDR3 region is CASSTGLDTQYF. For the CDR3, the DNA is TGTGCCAGTAGTACTGGGCTAGATACGCAGTATTTT. The entire variable domain, with the rest obtained from reference TRBV19 and TRBJ2-3, is as follows: DGGITQSPKYLFRKEGQNVTLSCEQNLNHDAMYWYRQDPGQGLRLIYYSQIVNDFQKGDIAEGYSVSREKKESFPLTVTSAQKNPTAFYLCASSTGLDTQYFGPGTRLTVL.

This chain connects TRBV9 to TRBJ2-7; D not resolved. This CDR3 has 14 amino acids. With 0 bases removed from V and 3 bases from J, the gap between germline ends came to 10 bases. Germline V gene data show CDR1 as SGDLS and CDR2 as YYNGEE. As DNA, the CDR3 is TGTGCCAGCAGCGTAGGAGACAAGTACTACGAGCAGTACTTC. This codes for CASSVGDKYYEQYF.

The rearrangement joins TRBV11-1 to TRBJ2-4; a possible D gene is TRBD1 (5 bases). V lost 4 bases and J 7 bases, leaving 14 bases between the germline ends. From germline, CDR1 is SGHAT and CDR2 FQDESV (reference sequence). This CDR3 is 14 amino acids long. The CDR3 DNA follows: TGTGCCAGCAGCTCACAGGCCGGTGAGAACATTCAGTACTTC. Translation gives CASSSQAGENIQYF.

This chain links TRBV7-2 with TRBJ2-3; D might be TRBD1 (7 bases). CDR3 length: 16 amino acids. Germline CDR1 and CDR2: SGHTA and FQGNSA. Trimming shortened V by 1 base and J by 6 bases, and 17 bases separated the two germline ends. This CDR3 is CASSLVGGGGGDTQYF. CDR3 DNA: TGTGCCAGCAGCTTAGTCGGCGGAGGGGGCGGGGATACGCAGTATTTT.

This clone was recorded a few times. This rearrangement joins TRBV7-3 to TRBJ2-6, with D tentatively TRBD2 (5 bases). Germline CDR1 and CDR2: SGHTA and FQGTGA. The CDR3 spans 16 residues. Trimming removed 4 bases at V and 1 base at J, with 11 bases between. The CDR3 loop is CASSSRPGSGANVLTF. CDR3 coding DNA: TGTGCCAGCAGCTCCCGCCCGGGGTCTGGGGCCAACGTCCTGACTTTC.

The chain links TRBV18 to TRBJ1-1; no clear D. This CDR3 has 13 amino acids. Germline-derived CDR1 and CDR2 are KGHSH and LQKENI. Trimming pared 2 bases from V and 1 base from J, leaving 5 bases between. The CDR3 bases are TGTGCCAGCTCACCATCAGAGAACACTGAAGCTTTCTTT. Translation gives CASSPSENTEAFF.

This chain connects TRBV7-7 to TRBJ2-2; 7 bases are a match to TRBD2. Germline trimming cut 5 bases from V and 0 bases from J; bases unmatched to any gene: 9. Germline assignment: CDR1 SSHAT and CDR2 FNYEAQ (reference sequence). This CDR3 region has 17 residues. The CDR3 protein is CASSPGGGRPNTGELFF. In nucleotides, the CDR3 is TGTGCCAGCAGCCCTGGGGGGGGGAGACCGAACACCGGGGAGCTGTTTTTT.

The chain combines TRBV27 with TRBJ2-3; TRBD2 matches at 13 bases. The CDR3 sequence is 18 residues long. V dropped 0 bases and J dropped 2; count of bases not matched to a gene: 5. CDR1 is MNHEY and CDR2 is SMNVEV in the germline V gene (reference sequence). CDR3 sequence: CASSLSRTSGSLTDTQYF. The CDR3, as DNA: TGTGCCAGCAGTTTATCCCGGACTAGCGGGAGCCTCACAGATACGCAGTATTTT.

The V and J genes are TRBV5-4 and TRBJ2-5, with D perhaps matching TRBD2 (5 bases). The germline gives CDR1 SGHNT, CDR2 YYREEE (reference sequence). V lost 1 base, J lost 5 bases, and 12 bases lay in between. The CDR3 runs 14 residues. The chain's CDR3 is CASSLSGMGETQYF. The CDR3 nucleotides read TGTGCCAGCAGCTTGTCCGGGATGGGGGAGACCCAGTACTTC.

Notes on this clone: The sample holds other DNA sequences that translate to the same CDR3. The chain uses TRBV5-4 and TRBJ2-2; the match to TRBD2 covers 14 bases. The J segment lost 1 base and the V segment lost 5 bases, leaving 4 bases of the junction unmatched. Germline lookup yields CDR1 SGHNT and CDR2 YYREEE (reference sequence). The CDR3 runs 17 residues. This chain's CDR3 is CASRSGLAGGNTGELFF. The CDR3 DNA is TGTGCCAGCAGATCCGGACTAGCGGGGGGGAACACCGGGGAGCTGTTTTTT.

This chain links TRBV15 with TRBJ1-2; no clear D gene. CDR1 is LNHNV, CDR2 YYDKDF, per germline (reference sequence). This CDR3 is built from 12 residues. The V gene lost 0 bases and the J gene lost 11 bases, with 10 bases spanning the gap. CDR3 residues: CATSRDWRQYTF. The CDR3 DNA reads TGTGCCACCAGCAGAGATTGGCGCCAATACACCTTC.

The V gene is TRBV2, the J gene TRBJ2-7, with D perhaps TRBD2 (6 bases). This CDR3 comprises 12 residues. Germline lookup yields CDR1 SNHLY and CDR2 FYNNEI. V lost 5 bases, J lost 6 bases, and 11 bases lay in between. CDR3 protein: CASSLTSGEQYF. The DNA of the CDR3 is TGTGCCAGCAGTCTGACTAGTGGCGAGCAGTACTTC.

This clone was seen more than once but under ten times. V gene TRBV5-4 combines with J gene TRBJ2-3; TRBD2 agrees at 10 bases. V shed 5 bases, J shed 6 bases, and the junction held 9 bases outside the gene matches. The CDR3 consists of 15 residues. The V gene's germline CDR1 is SGHNT and CDR2 YYREEE (reference sequence). In DNA form, the CDR3 reads TGTGCCAGCAGTACACGACTAGCGGGTGACGATACGCAGTATTTT. Translated, it gives CASSTRLAGDDTQYF.

The J gene is TRBJ1-1, the V gene TRBV4-1; the D is unclear. The CDR3 consists of 14 residues. CDR1 is MGHRA, CDR2 YSYEKL, per germline. V was pared by 4 bases and J by 1 base, with 10 bases between. The CDR3 loop is CASSLPRANTEAFF. For the CDR3, the DNA is TGCGCCAGCAGCCTCCCGAGGGCGAACACTGAAGCTTTCTTT.

The rearrangement links TRBV18 to TRBJ2-5; 9 bases are shared with TRBD2. Germline CDR1 and CDR2: KGHSH and LQKENI. The CDR3 covers 16 residues. V was clipped by 2 bases and J by 2 bases; unmatched bases: 6. Written as DNA, the CDR3 is TGTGCCAGCTCACCAATGGCTAGCGGGGCGCAAGAGACCCAGTACTTC. This encodes CASSPMASGAQETQYF.

This chain joins TRBV9 and TRBJ1-4, with 9 bases aligning to TRBD1. Germline lookup yields CDR1 SGDLS and CDR2 YYNGEE. After removal of 6 bases from V and 5 bases from J, the junction contained 5 bases not matched to a gene. The CDR3 consists of 14 residues. Here the CDR3 DNA reads TGTGCCAGCACCCGAGGACAGGGGAATGAAAAACTGTTTTTT. Protein: CASTRGQGNEKLFF.

The chain combines TRBV7-9 with TRBJ2-2; D is unclear. From germline, CDR1 is SEHNR and CDR2 FQNEAQ (reference sequence). The CDR3 has 13 residues. The ends were cut back, 3 bases at V and 6 bases at J, with 8 bases in the middle. The CDR3, as DNA: TGTGCCAGCAGCTTCGTCAGCGCCGGGGAGCTGTTTTTT. Translating gives CASSFVSAGELFF.

The chain combines TRBV28 with TRBJ1-2; 9 nucleotides agree with TRBD1. V shed 3 bases, J shed 5 bases, and the junction held 4 bases outside the gene matches. This CDR3 is built from 14 residues. Germline values: CDR1 MDHEN, CDR2 SYDVKM. This chain's CDR3 is CASSFIGTGYGYTF. CDR3 DNA sequence: TGTGCCAGCAGTTTTATCGGGACAGGGTATGGCTACACCTTC.

The sample holds a few counts of this clone. The chain uses TRBV19 and TRBJ1-5; a possible D gene is TRBD1 (6 bases). Trimming took off 5 bases at V and 2 bases at J, with 13 bases between the two ends. Germline CDR1 is LNHDA and CDR2 is SQIVND (reference sequence). This CDR3 is built from 15 residues. The CDR3 sequence: CASSLSRQGNQPQHF. The CDR3 bases are TGTGCCAGTAGTCTTTCCCGACAGGGCAATCAGCCCCAGCATTTT.

V usage is TRBV11-3 and J usage is TRBJ2-1, with unresolved D. The V gene's germline CDR1 is SGHNT and CDR2 YENEEA. This CDR3 has 14 residues. V lost 1 base and J 1 base, leaving 5 bases between the germline ends. The CDR3 bases are TGTGCCAGCAGCTTAGGCGGTTCCTACAATGAGCAGTTCTTC. Its protein is CASSLGGSYNEQFF.

The genes are TRBV9 and TRBJ1-4, with a weak D call TRBD1 (6 bases). The CDR3 extends over 15 amino acids. With 4 bases removed from V and 2 bases from J, the gap between germline ends came to 12 bases. The germline CDR1 and CDR2 sequences are SGDLS and YYNGEE. The CDR3 DNA reads TGTGCCAGCAGCCCCCGTACAGGGACTAATGAAAAACTGTTTTTT. Translating it yields CASSPRTGTNEKLFF.

The chain has TRBV19 and TRBJ1-6; possibly TRBD1 for D (5 bases). The V end lost 6 bases, the J end lost 9 bases, and 15 bases lay between the germline ends. CDR1 and CDR2 from the germline V gene are LNHDA and SQIVND (reference sequence). The CDR3 length is 14 residues. The CDR3 DNA reads as TGTGCCAGTAGAGGTGTGACAAGGGGTTCACCCCTCCACTTT. It yields the protein CASRGVTRGSPLHF.